The 27 T cell receptor beta chains given below trace back to one sample, sequenced in a study of graft-versus-host responses after intestinal transplantation. These receptors' targets are unknown. Clones were read by immunoSEQ multiplex PCR, and TCRdb kept only the in-frame ones, dropping some. The sample has about 85,000 clones, approximately 90% seen once. The sequences come from unstimulated CD8+ T cells sorted from spleen or lymph node cells, collected before transplant. These receptors came from a human donor who was the organ donor for an intestinal transplant.

The chain recombines TRBV4-1 with TRBJ1-1; no firm D call. Looked up from germline, CDR1 is MGHRA and CDR2 is YSYEKL. V was pared by 0 bases and J by 4 bases, with 3 bases between. The CDR3 length is 12 residues. The CDR3 reads CASSQESTEAFF. The CDR3 DNA follows: TGCGCCAGCAGCCAAGAGAGCACTGAAGCTTTCTTT.

The gene calls are TRBV27 and TRBJ2-7; no clear D. The V end was cut by 5 bases, the J end by 0 bases, with 8 bases between. Germline lookup yields CDR1 MNHEY and CDR2 SMNVEV (reference sequence). The CDR3 totals 13 residues. CDR3 region: CASSPSSSYEQYF. DNA for the CDR3: TGTGCCAGCAGTCCTTCAAGCTCCTACGAGCAGTACTTC.

In its sample, this clone was seen once. The V call is TRBV13, the J call TRBJ2-1; TRBD1 agrees at 9 bases. The CDR3 spans 16 residues. The V gene's germline CDR1 is PRHDT and CDR2 FYEKMQ (reference sequence). The V and J ends lost 4 bases and 8 bases, in that order; junction bases with no gene match: 12. In DNA form, the CDR3 reads TGTGCCAGCAGCTCAACCGGGACAGGGAGGTGGGATGAGCAGTTCTTC. This translates into CASSSTGTGRWDEQFF.

Remarks on this clone: The same CDR3 can be traced to other DNA sequences in this sample. V is TRBV11-2 and J is TRBJ2-2; D might be TRBD1 (6 bases). The CDR3 is made up of 14 amino acids. Deletions cut 1 base from V and 5 bases from J, with 8 bases between. Germline CDR1 and CDR2: SGHAT and FQNNGV. CDR3 residues: CASSLGGGTGELFF. CDR3 bases: TGTGCCAGCAGCTTAGGAGGGGGAACCGGGGAGCTGTTTTTT.

The J gene is TRBJ2-2, the V gene TRBV15; a weak D match, TRBD1 (6 bases). The length of the CDR3 is 21 residues. CDR1 is LNHNV, CDR2 YYDKDF, per germline (reference sequence). V lost 0 bases and J 6 bases, leaving 29 bases between the germline ends. The DNA of the CDR3 is TGTGCCACCAGCAGAGATCTCATAACAGGGTCGCAAGGGTGGGCACCCGGGGAGCTGTTTTTT. Its protein product is CATSRDLITGSQGWAPGELFF.

Note on this clone: The sample carries other DNA sequences with the same CDR3. The genes are TRBV4-2 and TRBJ2-7, with D perhaps matching TRBD2 (5 bases). V lost 0 bases and J lost 3, with 9 bases in between. The length of the CDR3 is 14 residues. Germline V gene lookup returns CDR1 LGHNA and CDR2 YNFKEQ. The CDR3 nucleotides read TGTGCCAGCAGCCAAGATTCTAGCAGCTACGAGCAGTACTTC. It yields the protein CASSQDSSSYEQYF.

The rearrangement uses TRBV14 and TRBJ2-3, with 14 nucleotides matching TRBD2. Per germline, CDR1 SGHDN and CDR2 FVKESK. The CDR3 totals 18 residues. J gave up 1 base and V 2 bases, and 5 bases lay outside the gene matches. CDR3 region: CASSQLTSGRAGTDTQYF. Written as DNA, the CDR3 is TGTGCCAGCAGCCAACTGACTAGCGGGAGGGCCGGCACAGATACGCAGTATTTT.

The genes are TRBV28 and TRBJ2-2; 8 bases agree with TRBD2. The ends lost 5 bases at V and 4 bases at J; junction bases unmatched: 18. Per the germline V gene, CDR1 is MDHEN and CDR2 is SYDVKM. The CDR3 has 19 amino acids. The CDR3 bases are TGTGCCAGCAGTACAACAAGGACTTCAAGCGGGAGCGGCACCGGGGAGCTGTTTTTT. Its protein product is CASSTTRTSSGSGTGELFF.

The sample holds a few counts of this clone. V gene TRBV4-1 combines with J gene TRBJ1-3; D call uncertain. This CDR3 spans 14 amino acids. Germline assignment: CDR1 MGHRA and CDR2 YSYEKL. V gave up 2 bases and J gave up 0 bases, with 5 bases separating them. CDR3 sequence: CASSQSLSGNTIYF. The CDR3 DNA is TGCGCCAGCAGCCAATCGCTCTCTGGAAACACCATATATTTT.

The V call is TRBV5-1, the J call TRBJ2-7; D gene unclear. CDR1 and CDR2 (germline): SGHRS, YFSETQ. CDR3 size: 13 residues. Between the trimmed V and J ends, which lost 2 bases and 2 bases, there was a span of 8 bases. The CDR3 sequence is CASSLDGTYEQYF. CDR3 nucleotide sequence: TGCGCCAGCAGCTTAGACGGTACCTACGAGCAGTACTTC.

This clone was picked up one time. The rearrangement uses TRBV7-9 and TRBJ1-6, with 10 positions matching TRBD1. With V trimmed by 5 bases and J by 8 bases, 6 bases remained unmatched. Germline V gene data show CDR1 as SEHNR and CDR2 as FQNEAQ (reference sequence). This CDR3 has 15 residues. The CDR3 bases are TGTGCCAGCAGCACGGGACAGGGGATGGATTCACCCCTCCACTTT. This encodes CASSTGQGMDSPLHF.

The chain uses TRBV9 and TRBJ2-2, with 8 bases aligning to TRBD1. With V trimmed by 0 bases and J by 5 bases, 12 bases remained unmatched. Germline values: CDR1 SGDLS, CDR2 YYNGEE. This CDR3 contains 18 residues. CDR3 amino acids: CASSVGSPVRGRTGELFF. Written as DNA, the CDR3 is TGTGCCAGCAGCGTAGGCTCCCCTGTCAGGGGGCGAACCGGGGAGCTGTTTTTT. The entire variable domain, with the rest obtained from reference TRBV9 and TRBJ2-2, is as follows: DSGVTQTPKHLITATGQRVTLRCSPRSGDLSVYWYQQSLDQGLQFLIQYYNGEERAKGNILERFSAQQFPDLHSELNLSSLELGDSALYFCASSVGSPVRGRTGELFFGEGSRLTVL.

This clone was observed a single time. The chain combines TRBV5-1 with TRBJ2-3; 7 nucleotides align to TRBD1. This CDR3 spans 16 amino acids. The V segment lost 4 bases and the J segment 2 bases; nucleotides outside the gene matches: 10. The V gene's germline CDR1 is SGHRS and CDR2 YFSETQ. This CDR3 is CASSTWTGLPTDTQYF. The CDR3 coding sequence is TGCGCCAGCAGCACCTGGACAGGCCTGCCCACAGATACGCAGTATTTT.

The rearrangement joins TRBV19 to TRBJ2-3, with D unclear. From germline, CDR1 is LNHDA and CDR2 SQIVND (reference sequence). Trimming took 6 bases from V and 2 from J, leaving 9 bases between them. CDR3 length equals 13 residues. In DNA form, the CDR3 reads TGTGCCAGTAGCCTTGTGGACACAGATACGCAGTATTTT. Protein product: CASSLVDTDTQYF.

Concerning this clone: A junction end diverges from the germline sequence, so it may reflect a read error. This chain links TRBV2 with TRBJ2-5, with TRBD2 matching over 16 bases. The J call could be wrong; TRBJ2-7 is a better fit for the DNA end. The CDR3 loop spans 16 amino acids. The germline gives CDR1 SNHLY, CDR2 FYNNEI. For the CDR3, the DNA is TGTGCCAGCAGCGAAGCGGGACTAGCGGGGGGGGACGAGCAGTACTTC. Its translation: CASSEAGLAGGDEQYF.

The rearrangement uses TRBV27 and TRBJ1-5, with 8 bases aligning to TRBD1. The germline V gene encodes CDR1 MNHEY and CDR2 SMNVEV (reference sequence). The CDR3 is 13 residues long. Germline trimming cut 6 bases from V and 7 bases from J; bases unmatched to any gene: 5. CDR3 sequence reads: CASRPTGGQPQHF. Written as DNA, the CDR3 is TGTGCCAGCAGACCTACAGGGGGGCAGCCCCAGCATTTT.

The J gene is TRBJ2-1, the V gene TRBV19, with 11 bases lining up with TRBD2. CDR3 length: 15 amino acids. Germline-derived CDR1 and CDR2 are LNHDA and SQIVND (reference sequence). Trimming at V came to 3 bases and at J to 4 bases, leaving 2 bases not matched to a gene. The CDR3 spells CASSMGLAAYNEQFF. CDR3 bases: TGTGCCAGTAGTATGGGACTAGCGGCTTACAATGAGCAGTTCTTC. The full variable domain, its missing parts supplied by reference TRBV19 and TRBJ2-1, is DGGITQSPKYLFRKEGQNVTLSCEQNLNHDAMYWYRQDPGQGLRLIYYSQIVNDFQKGDIAEGYSVSREKKESFPLTVTSAQKNPTAFYLCASSMGLAAYNEQFFGPGTRLTVL.

This clone was counted between two and nine times. V usage is TRBV5-6 and J usage is TRBJ2-2; 7 positions agree with TRBD2. Germline V CDR1 and CDR2: SGHDT, YYEEEE. The junction had 9 bases not matched to a gene; V was cut back by 4 bases and J by 3 bases. This CDR3 has 16 amino acids. For the CDR3, the DNA is TGTGCCAGCAGCCTGACGACGGGAGGCTACACCGGGGAGCTGTTTTTT. Translation gives CASSLTTGGYTGELFF.

The CDR3 DNA sequence: TGTGCCAGTAGTATCTTGGCGGGAGGGGGTGAGCAGTTCTTC. Its translation: CASSILAGGGEQFF. The chain uses TRBV19 and TRBJ2-1; TRBD2 matches 9 bases. V was clipped by 3 bases and J by 9 bases; unmatched bases: 6. This CDR3 region has 14 residues. The germline CDR1 and CDR2 sequences are LNHDA and SQIVND (reference sequence).

The chain recombines TRBV7-6 with TRBJ2-2, with D possibly matching TRBD1 (5 bases). Germline CDR1 is SGHVS and CDR2 is FNYEAQ. The CDR3 has 18 amino acids. Trimming stripped 1 base from V and 1 base from J, with 16 bases between. This CDR3 is CASSLGSRAGKNTGELFF. The CDR3 nucleotides read TGTGCCAGCAGCTTAGGATCACGTGCAGGGAAGAACACCGGGGAGCTGTTTTTT.

The rearrangement joins TRBV9 to TRBJ2-1, with 14 bases fitting TRBD2. With 2 bases clipped from V and 5 bases from J, the junction kept 0 bases outside the gene matches. The length of the CDR3 is 15 residues. Germline V gene data show CDR1 as SGDLS and CDR2 as YYNGEE. CDR3 residues: CASSVTSGRDNEQFF. In DNA, the CDR3 is TGTGCCAGCAGCGTGACTAGCGGGAGGGACAATGAGCAGTTCTTC.

This clone appeared once. The rearrangement links TRBV6-5 to TRBJ2-4; maybe TRBD1 (6 bases). CDR3 length: 13 amino acids. Trimming removed 6 bases at V and 9 bases at J, with 15 bases between. Germline V gene data show CDR1 as MNHEY and CDR2 as SVGAGI. Here the CDR3 DNA reads TGTGCCAGCAGCGCTGACCTACAGGGCATTCAGTACTTC. Protein: CASSADLQGIQYF.

This chain links TRBV5-1 with TRBJ2-7; 8 positions agree with TRBD1. Per germline, CDR1 SGHRS and CDR2 YFSETQ. This CDR3 is 17 amino acids long. With V trimmed by 4 bases and J by 2 bases, 14 bases remained unmatched. The chain's CDR3 is CASSPYRQGPPPYEQYF. The CDR3 nucleotides read TGCGCCAGCAGCCCCTACCGACAGGGGCCACCTCCCTACGAGCAGTACTTC.

The V gene is TRBV6-5, the J gene TRBJ1-1; 7 nucleotides line up with TRBD1. J lost 0 bases, V lost 6 bases, and 7 bases had no gene match. CDR3 length equals 15 residues. Looked up from germline, CDR1 is MNHEY and CDR2 is SVGAGI. The CDR3 DNA follows: TGTGCCAGCAGCCCCCTACAGGGGATGAACACTGAAGCTTTCTTT. As protein: CASSPLQGMNTEAFF.

The chain has TRBV19 and TRBJ1-2; no reliable D call. The germline V gene encodes CDR1 LNHDA and CDR2 SQIVND (reference sequence). V lost 0 bases to trimming and J lost 8 bases, with 19 bases between them. The CDR3 length is 16 residues. Here the CDR3 DNA reads TGTGCCAGTAGTATAGAATTGAGGGAATTCGACTTGGGCTACACCTTC. Translating it yields CASSIELREFDLGYTF.

V usage is TRBV10-3 and J usage is TRBJ2-7; 7 bases line up with TRBD1. V dropped 4 bases and J dropped 3; count of bases not matched to a gene: 12. The CDR3 runs 16 residues. The germline gives CDR1 ENHRY, CDR2 SYGVKD. This chain's CDR3 is CAISGGRVSGGYEQYF. The CDR3 DNA sequence: TGTGCCATCAGTGGGGGACGTGTTTCAGGGGGCTACGAGCAGTACTTC.

V gene TRBV5-6 combines with J gene TRBJ1-2; TRBD1 matches 10 bases. Germline assignment: CDR1 SGHDT and CDR2 YYEEEE. The ends lost 1 base at V and 7 bases at J; junction bases unmatched: 7. The CDR3 is 15 residues long. Here the CDR3 DNA reads TGTGCCAGCAGCTTGCTCGGGACAGGGGACAGTGGCTACACCTTC. Amino acids: CASSLLGTGDSGYTF.